The text below deals with one T cell receptor beta chain. The germline V and J ends were trimmed by 8 bases and 0 bases, with 22 bases remaining between them. This CDR3 has 17 amino acids. CDR1 is SNHLY and CDR2 is FYNNEI in the germline V gene. These data originate in a study of blood T cell repertoires in COVID-19. Profiled with immunoSEQ multiplex PCR; TCRdb holds only in-frame clones, not every one. The data hold approximately 140,000 clones, with 84% observed a single time. The source material was PBMCs or T cells enriched from blood (not recorded which). This TCR came from a man over 45 in a cohort exposed to, infected with or recovered from COVID-19 (not recorded which). The chain carries TRBV2 and TRBJ1-1; tentative D call: TRBD1 (6 bases). The CDR3 region is CASGKPYSTGMNTEAFF. In nucleotides, the CDR3 is TGTGCCAGCGGGAAGCCTTATTCAACAGGGATGAACACTGAAGCTTTCTTT.